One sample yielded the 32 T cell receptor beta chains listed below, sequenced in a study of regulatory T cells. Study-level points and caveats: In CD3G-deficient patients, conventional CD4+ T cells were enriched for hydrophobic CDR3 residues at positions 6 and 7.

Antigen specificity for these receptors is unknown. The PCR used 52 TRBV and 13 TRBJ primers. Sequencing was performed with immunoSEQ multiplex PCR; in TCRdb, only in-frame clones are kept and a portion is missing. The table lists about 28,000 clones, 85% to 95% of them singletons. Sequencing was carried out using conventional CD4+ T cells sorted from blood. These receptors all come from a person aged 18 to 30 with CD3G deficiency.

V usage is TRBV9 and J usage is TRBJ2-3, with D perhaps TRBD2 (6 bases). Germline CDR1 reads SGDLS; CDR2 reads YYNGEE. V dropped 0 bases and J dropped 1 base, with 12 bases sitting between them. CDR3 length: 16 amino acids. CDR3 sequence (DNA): TGTGCCAGCAGCGTAGGGGGAGGCCACGGCACAGATACGCAGTATTTT. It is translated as CASSVGGGHGTDTQYF.

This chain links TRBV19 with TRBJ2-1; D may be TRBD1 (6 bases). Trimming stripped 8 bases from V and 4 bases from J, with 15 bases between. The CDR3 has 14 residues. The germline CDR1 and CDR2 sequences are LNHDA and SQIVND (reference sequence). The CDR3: CASSQGPAYNEQFF. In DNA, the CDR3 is TGTGCCAGTTCCCAGGGGCCCGCTTACAATGAGCAGTTCTTC.

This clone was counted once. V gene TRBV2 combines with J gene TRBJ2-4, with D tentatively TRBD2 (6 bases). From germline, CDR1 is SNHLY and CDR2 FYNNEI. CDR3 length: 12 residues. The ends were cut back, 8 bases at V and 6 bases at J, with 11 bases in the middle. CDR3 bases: TGTGCCAGCGATGTGGGACTAAACATTCAGTACTTC. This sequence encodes CASDVGLNIQYF.

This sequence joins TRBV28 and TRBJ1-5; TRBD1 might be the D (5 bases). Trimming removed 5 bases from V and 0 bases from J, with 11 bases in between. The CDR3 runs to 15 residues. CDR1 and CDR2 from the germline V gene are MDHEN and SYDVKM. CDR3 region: CASSGGGHSNQPQHF. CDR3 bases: TGTGCCAGCAGTGGTGGGGGTCATAGCAATCAGCCCCAGCATTTT.

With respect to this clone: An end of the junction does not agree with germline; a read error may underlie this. CDR3 region: CASSLRWGSHEQYF. CDR3 sequence (DNA): TGTGCCAGCAGCTTGCGGTGGGGCTCCCACGAGCAGTACTTC. The genes are TRBV5-6 and TRBJ2-7, with a weak D call TRBD1 (5 bases). This CDR3 comprises 14 residues. Germline V gene lookup returns CDR1 SGHDT and CDR2 YYEEEE.

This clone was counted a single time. CDR3 DNA: TGTGCCAGCAGCGTAGCCCCTAGCTTCACAGATACGCAGTATTTT. The encoded protein is CASSVAPSFTDTQYF. The chain couples TRBV9 to TRBJ2-3, with D perhaps matching TRBD2 (5 bases). Looked up from germline, CDR1 is SGDLS and CDR2 is YYNGEE. This CDR3 has 15 residues. V was pared by 0 bases and J by 2 bases, with 10 bases between. Filled out from reference TRBV9 and TRBJ2-3, the complete variable domain reads DSGVTQTPKHLITATGQRVTLRCSPRSGDLSVYWYQQSLDQGLQFLIQYYNGEERAKGNILERFSAQQFPDLHSELNLSSLELGDSALYFCASSVAPSFTDTQYFGPGTRLTVL.

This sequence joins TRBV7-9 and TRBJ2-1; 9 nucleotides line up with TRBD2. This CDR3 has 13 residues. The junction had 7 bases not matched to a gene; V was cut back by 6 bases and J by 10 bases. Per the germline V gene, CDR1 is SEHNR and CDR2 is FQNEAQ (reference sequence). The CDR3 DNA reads TGTGCCAGCAGTTCGTTAGCGGGAGTGGAGCAGTTCTTC. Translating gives CASSSLAGVEQFF.

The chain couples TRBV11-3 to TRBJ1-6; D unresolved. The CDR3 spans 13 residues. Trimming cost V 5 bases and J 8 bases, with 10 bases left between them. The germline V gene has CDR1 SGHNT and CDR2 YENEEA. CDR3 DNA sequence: TGTGCCAGCAGCATTGGACGGGATTCACCCCTCCACTTT. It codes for CASSIGRDSPLHF. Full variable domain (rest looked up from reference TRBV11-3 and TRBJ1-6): EAGVVQSPRYKIIEKKQPVAFWCNPISGHNTLYWYLQNLGQGPELLIRYENEEAVDDSQLPKDRFSAERLKGVDSTLKIQPAELGDSAVYLCASSIGRDSPLHFGNGTRLTVT.

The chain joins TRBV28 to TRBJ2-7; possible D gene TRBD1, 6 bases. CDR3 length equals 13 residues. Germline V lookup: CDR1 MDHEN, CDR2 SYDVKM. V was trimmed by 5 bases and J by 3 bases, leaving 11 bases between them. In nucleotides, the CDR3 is TGTGCCAGCAGTGGACAGCCGAACTACGAGCAGTACGTC. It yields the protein CASSGQPNYEQYV.

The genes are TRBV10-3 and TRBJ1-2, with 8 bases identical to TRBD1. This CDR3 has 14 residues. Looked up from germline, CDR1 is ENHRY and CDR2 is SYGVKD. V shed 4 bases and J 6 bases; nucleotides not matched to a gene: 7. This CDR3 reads CAISGTDRADGYTF. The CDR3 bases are TGTGCCATCAGTGGGACGGACAGGGCTGATGGCTACACCTTC.

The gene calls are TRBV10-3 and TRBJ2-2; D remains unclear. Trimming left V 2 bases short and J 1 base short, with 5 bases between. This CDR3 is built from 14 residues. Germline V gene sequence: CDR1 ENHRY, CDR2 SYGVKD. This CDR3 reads CAISEQMNTGELFF. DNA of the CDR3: TGTGCCATCAGTGAGCAGATGAACACCGGGGAGCTGTTTTTT.

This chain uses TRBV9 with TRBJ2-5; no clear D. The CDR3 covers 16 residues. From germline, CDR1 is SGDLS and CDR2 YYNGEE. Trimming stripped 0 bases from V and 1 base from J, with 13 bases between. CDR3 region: CASSVGASGPQETQYF. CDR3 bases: TGTGCCAGCAGCGTAGGTGCTAGTGGACCCCAAGAGACCCAGTACTTC.

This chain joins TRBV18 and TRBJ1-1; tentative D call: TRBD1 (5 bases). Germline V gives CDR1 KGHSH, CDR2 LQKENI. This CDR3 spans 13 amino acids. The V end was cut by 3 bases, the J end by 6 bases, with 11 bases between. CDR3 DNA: TGTGCCAGCTCACCTGACAGTCACCCTGAAGCTTTCTTT. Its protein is CASSPDSHPEAFF.

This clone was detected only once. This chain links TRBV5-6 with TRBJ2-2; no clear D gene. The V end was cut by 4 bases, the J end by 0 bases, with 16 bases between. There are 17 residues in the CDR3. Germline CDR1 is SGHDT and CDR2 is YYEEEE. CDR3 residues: CASSLGVSITNTGELFF. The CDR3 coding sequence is TGTGCCAGCAGCCTTGGAGTGTCAATCACGAACACCGGGGAGCTGTTTTTT.

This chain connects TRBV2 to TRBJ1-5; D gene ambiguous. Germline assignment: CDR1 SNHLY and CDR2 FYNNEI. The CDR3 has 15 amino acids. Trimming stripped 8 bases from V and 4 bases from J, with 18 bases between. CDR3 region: CASRPDGRGNQPQHF. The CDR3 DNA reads TGTGCCAGCCGCCCCGATGGCCGAGGGAATCAGCCCCAGCATTTT.

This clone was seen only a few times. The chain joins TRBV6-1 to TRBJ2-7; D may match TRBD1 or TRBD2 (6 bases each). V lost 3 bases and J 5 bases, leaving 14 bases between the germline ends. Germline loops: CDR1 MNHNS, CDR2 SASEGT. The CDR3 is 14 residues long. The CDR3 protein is CASSDGGAGHEQYF. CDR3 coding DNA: TGTGCCAGCAGTGACGGGGGCGCGGGACACGAGCAGTACTTC.

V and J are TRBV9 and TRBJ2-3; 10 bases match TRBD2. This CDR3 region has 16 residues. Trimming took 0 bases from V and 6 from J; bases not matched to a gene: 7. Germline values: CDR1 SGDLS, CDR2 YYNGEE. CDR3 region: CASSVASGGVMDTQYF. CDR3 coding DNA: TGTGCCAGCAGCGTAGCGAGCGGGGGGGTAATGGATACGCAGTATTTT. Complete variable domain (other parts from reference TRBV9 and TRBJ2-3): DSGVTQTPKHLITATGQRVTLRCSPRSGDLSVYWYQQSLDQGLQFLIQYYNGEERAKGNILERFSAQQFPDLHSELNLSSLELGDSALYFCASSVASGGVMDTQYFGPGTRLTVL.

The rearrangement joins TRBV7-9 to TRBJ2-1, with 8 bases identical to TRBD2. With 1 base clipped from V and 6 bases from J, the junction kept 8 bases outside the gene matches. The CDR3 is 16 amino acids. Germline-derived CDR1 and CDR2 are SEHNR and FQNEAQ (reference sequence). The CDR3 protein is CASSLGGPTSGNEQFF. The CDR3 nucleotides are TGTGCCAGCAGCTTAGGGGGCCCCACTAGCGGCAATGAGCAGTTCTTC.

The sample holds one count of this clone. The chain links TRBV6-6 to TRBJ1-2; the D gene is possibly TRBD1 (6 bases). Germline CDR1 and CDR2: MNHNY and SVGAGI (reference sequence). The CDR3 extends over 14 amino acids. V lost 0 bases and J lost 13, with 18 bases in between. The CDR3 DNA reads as TGTGCCAGCAGTTACTCGCAGGGGAGTAAAGTCTGCACCTTC. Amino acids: CASSYSQGSKVCTF.

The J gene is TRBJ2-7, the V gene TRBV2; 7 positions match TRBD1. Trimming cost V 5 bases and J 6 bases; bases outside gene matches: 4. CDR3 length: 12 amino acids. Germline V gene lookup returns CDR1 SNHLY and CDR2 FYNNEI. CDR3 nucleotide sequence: TGTGCCAGCAGTACTTACAGGGGCGAGCAGTACGTC. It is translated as CASSTYRGEQYV.

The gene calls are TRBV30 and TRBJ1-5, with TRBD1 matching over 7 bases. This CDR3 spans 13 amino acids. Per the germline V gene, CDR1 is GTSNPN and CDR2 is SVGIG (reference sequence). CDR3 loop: CAFTGDSNQPQHF. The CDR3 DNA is TGTGCTTTTACAGGGGATAGCAATCAGCCCCAGCATTTT.

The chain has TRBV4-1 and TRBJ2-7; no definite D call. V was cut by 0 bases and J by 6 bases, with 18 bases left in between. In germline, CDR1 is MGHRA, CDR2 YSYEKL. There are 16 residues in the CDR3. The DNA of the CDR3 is TGCGCCAGCAGCCAAGATCCCCGTGGCCTCAAGGGCGAGCAGTACTTC. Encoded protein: CASSQDPRGLKGEQYF.

The CDR3 loop reads CASSEMGLAGAGYNEQFF. In DNA form, the CDR3 reads TGTGCCAGCAGTGAAATGGGCCTAGCGGGAGCTGGCTACAATGAGCAGTTCTTC. This chain links TRBV6-1 with TRBJ2-1; 10 bases map to TRBD2. V shed 2 bases, J shed 3 bases, and the junction held 10 bases outside the gene matches. In germline, CDR1 is MNHNS, CDR2 SASEGT. The CDR3 is 18 amino acids.

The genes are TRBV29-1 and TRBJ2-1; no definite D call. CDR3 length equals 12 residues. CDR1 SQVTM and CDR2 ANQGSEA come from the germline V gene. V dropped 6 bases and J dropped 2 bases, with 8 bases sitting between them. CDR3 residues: CSVVGAYNEQFF. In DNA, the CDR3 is TGCAGCGTCGTTGGAGCCTACAATGAGCAGTTCTTC.

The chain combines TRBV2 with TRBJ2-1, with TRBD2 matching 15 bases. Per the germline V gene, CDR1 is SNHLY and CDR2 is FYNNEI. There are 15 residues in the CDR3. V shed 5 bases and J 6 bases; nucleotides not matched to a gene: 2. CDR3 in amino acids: CASSRTSGGANEQFF. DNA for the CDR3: TGTGCCAGCAGTCGGACTAGCGGGGGGGCCAATGAGCAGTTCTTC.

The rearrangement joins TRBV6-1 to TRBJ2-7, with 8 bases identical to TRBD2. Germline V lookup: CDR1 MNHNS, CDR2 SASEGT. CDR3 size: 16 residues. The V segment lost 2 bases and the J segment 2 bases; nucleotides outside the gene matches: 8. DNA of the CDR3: TGTGCCAGCAGTGAATGGATGAGAGCGGGAGCCTACGAGCAGTACTTC. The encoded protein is CASSEWMRAGAYEQYF.

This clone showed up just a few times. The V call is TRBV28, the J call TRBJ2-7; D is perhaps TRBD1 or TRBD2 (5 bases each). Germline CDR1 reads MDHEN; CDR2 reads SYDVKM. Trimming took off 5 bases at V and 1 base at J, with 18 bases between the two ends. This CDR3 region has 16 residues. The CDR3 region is CASSASGTQVSYEQYF. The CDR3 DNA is TGTGCCAGCAGTGCTTCCGGGACGCAGGTTTCCTACGAGCAGTACTTC.

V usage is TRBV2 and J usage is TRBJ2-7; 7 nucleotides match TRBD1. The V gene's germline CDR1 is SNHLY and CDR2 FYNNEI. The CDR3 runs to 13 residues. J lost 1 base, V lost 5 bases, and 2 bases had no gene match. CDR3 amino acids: CASSLGQSYEQYF. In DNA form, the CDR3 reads TGTGCCAGCAGTTTGGGACAGTCCTACGAGCAGTACTTC.

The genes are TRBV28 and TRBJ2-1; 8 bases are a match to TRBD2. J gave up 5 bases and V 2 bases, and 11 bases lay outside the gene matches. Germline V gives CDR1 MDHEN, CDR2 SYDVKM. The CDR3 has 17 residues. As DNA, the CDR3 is TGTGCCAGCAGTTTACCGGGGGGGGGCCCCGGGCACAATGAGCAGTTCTTC. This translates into CASSLPGGGPGHNEQFF.

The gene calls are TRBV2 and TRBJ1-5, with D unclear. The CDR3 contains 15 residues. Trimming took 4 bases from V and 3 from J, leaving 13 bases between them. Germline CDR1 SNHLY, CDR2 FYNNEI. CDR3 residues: CASSGSRPINQPQHF. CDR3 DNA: TGTGCCAGCAGTGGGTCGCGGCCGATCAATCAGCCCCAGCATTTT.

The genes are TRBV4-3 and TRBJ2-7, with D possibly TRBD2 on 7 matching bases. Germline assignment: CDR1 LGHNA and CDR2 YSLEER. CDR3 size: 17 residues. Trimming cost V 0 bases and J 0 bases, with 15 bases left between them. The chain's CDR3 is CASSQELAGGRSYEQYF. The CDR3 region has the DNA TGCGCCAGCAGCCAAGAGCTTGCCGGGGGGCGCTCCTACGAGCAGTACTTC.

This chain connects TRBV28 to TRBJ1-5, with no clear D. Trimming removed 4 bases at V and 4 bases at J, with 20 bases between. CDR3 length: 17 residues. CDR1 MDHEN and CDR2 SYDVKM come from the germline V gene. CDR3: CASSSPDLRVPNQPQHF. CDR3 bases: TGTGCCAGCAGTTCTCCGGACCTTAGGGTCCCGAATCAGCCCCAGCATTTT.